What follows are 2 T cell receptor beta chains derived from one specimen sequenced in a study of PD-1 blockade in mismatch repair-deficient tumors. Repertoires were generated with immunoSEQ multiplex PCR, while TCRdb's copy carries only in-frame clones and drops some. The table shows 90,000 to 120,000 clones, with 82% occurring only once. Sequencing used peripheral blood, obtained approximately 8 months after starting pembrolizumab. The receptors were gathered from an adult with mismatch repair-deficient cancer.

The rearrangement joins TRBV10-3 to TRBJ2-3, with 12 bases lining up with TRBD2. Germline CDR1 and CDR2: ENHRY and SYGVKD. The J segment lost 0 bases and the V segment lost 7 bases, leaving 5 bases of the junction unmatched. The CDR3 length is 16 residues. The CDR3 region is CAITPGTSGSTDTQYF. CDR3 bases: TGTGCCATCACCCCGGGGACTAGCGGGAGCACAGATACGCAGTATTTT.

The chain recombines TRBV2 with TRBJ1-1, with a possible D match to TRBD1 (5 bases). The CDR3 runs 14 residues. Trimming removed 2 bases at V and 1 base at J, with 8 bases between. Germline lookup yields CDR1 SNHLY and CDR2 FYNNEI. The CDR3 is CASSEQGRNTEAFF. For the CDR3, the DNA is TGTGCCAGCAGTGAACAGGGCCGGAACACTGAAGCTTTCTTT.